This T cell receptor beta chain was retrieved from a study of graft-versus-host responses after intestinal transplantation. Background on the study: Every recipient underwent anti-thymocyte globulin induction, then tacrolimus and steroids for two to three years.

Intraepithelial and lamina propria lymphocytes were isolated from graft specimens. The germline gives CDR1 DFQATT, CDR2 SNEGSKA (reference sequence). This CDR3 has 11 residues. Trimming stripped 0 bases from V and 7 bases from J, with 6 bases between. Only in-frame clones appear in the TCRdb table, and some are missing; sequencing was by immunoSEQ multiplex PCR. The sample includes about 8,100 clones, approximately 64% of them seen just once. This sample comprised ileum tissue, obtained less than 470 days after transplant. This chain connects TRBV20-1 to TRBJ1-1; no reliable D call. The clonotype originates from a human patient who received an intestinal transplant, so some T cells may come from the graft donor. CDR3 in DNA: TGCAGTGCTAGAGATTTTGTTGAAGCTTTCTTT. It is translated as CSARDFVEAFF.